Presented here are 23 T cell receptor beta chains from one specimen sequenced in a study of siplizumab effects on memory and regulatory T cells. The protocol was immunoSEQ multiplex PCR, while the TCRdb copy is restricted to in-frame clones and leaves out a portion. This table holds roughly 100,000 clones, approximately 94% found once. Source material: CD4+ T cells sorted from blood. These receptors all stem from a human donor in good health.

J is TRBJ2-2 and V is TRBV6-6; the D is unclear. Germline CDR1 is MNHNY and CDR2 is SVGAGI (reference sequence). V was pared by 6 bases and J by 3 bases, with 8 bases between. There are 13 residues in the CDR3. CDR3 coding DNA: TGTGCCAGCAGAGTCCGGGACACCGGGGAGCTGTTTTTT. Protein: CASRVRDTGELFF.

The rearrangement uses TRBV5-6 and TRBJ1-6; D remains ambiguous. The length of the CDR3 is 16 residues. With 1 base removed from V and 0 bases from J, the gap between germline ends came to 8 bases. CDR1 and CDR2 (germline): SGHDT, YYEEEE. CDR3 loop: CASSLWTLSYNSPLHF. CDR3 in DNA: TGTGCCAGCAGCTTGTGGACCCTCTCCTATAATTCACCCCTCCACTTT.

The V and J genes are TRBV6-4 and TRBJ2-6, with D uncertain. The CDR3 has 16 amino acids. Germline CDR1 and CDR2: MRHNA and SNTAGT. V dropped 5 bases and J dropped 4 bases, with 15 bases sitting between them. The CDR3 is CASSPKSAGGANVLTF. CDR3 in DNA: TGTGCCAGCAGTCCAAAGAGCGCCGGAGGGGCCAACGTCCTGACTTTC.

The chain uses TRBV6-5 and TRBJ1-6; TRBD1 agrees at 7 bases. The junction had 6 bases not matched to a gene; V was cut back by 5 bases and J by 11 bases. The CDR3 length is 13 residues. In germline, CDR1 is MNHEY, CDR2 SVGAGI. The CDR3 bases are TGTGCCAGCAGTGGGATCACAGGGGCACCCCTCCACTTT. Translated: CASSGITGAPLHF.

The genes are TRBV29-1 and TRBJ2-1; 13 bases map to TRBD2. Germline V gene sequence: CDR1 SQVTM, CDR2 ANQGSEA. V lost 7 bases to trimming and J lost 9 bases; unmatched junction nucleotides: 9. CDR3 length: 14 amino acids. The CDR3 DNA reads TGCAGCGGTGCACTAGCGGGAGGGCCAACTGAGCAGTTCTTC. Amino acid sequence: CSGALAGGPTEQFF.

This rearrangement joins TRBV11-1 to TRBJ2-5, with 10 bases aligning to TRBD2. Germline CDR1 is SGHAT and CDR2 is FQDESV (reference sequence). The CDR3 consists of 17 residues. With V trimmed by 4 bases and J by 0 bases, 8 bases remained unmatched. The chain's CDR3 is CASSSLYGLADQETQYF. As DNA, the CDR3 is TGTGCCAGCAGCTCACTTTACGGACTAGCGGACCAAGAGACCCAGTACTTC.

This sequence joins TRBV7-3 and TRBJ2-1; the D is unclear. The CDR3 has 18 residues. Germline CDR1 reads SGHTA; CDR2 reads FQGTGA. Trimming took off 5 bases at V and 6 bases at J, with 26 bases between the two ends. CDR3 protein: CASSPIPRTKVWANEQFF. The CDR3 DNA reads TGTGCCAGCAGCCCTATCCCCCGAACGAAGGTATGGGCCAATGAGCAGTTCTTC.

The chain is built from TRBV4-2 and TRBJ2-3; TRBD2 is a possible D gene (5 bases). The CDR3 loop spans 14 amino acids. Germline CDR1 and CDR2: LGHNA and YNFKEQ. V lost 0 bases and J lost 3, with 7 bases in between. CDR3: CASSQERGTDTQYF. The CDR3 DNA reads as TGTGCCAGCAGCCAAGAGCGCGGGACAGATACGCAGTATTTT.

J is TRBJ2-7 and V is TRBV30, with D perhaps TRBD1 (7 bases). This CDR3 region has 14 residues. V gave up 3 bases and J gave up 5 bases, with 17 bases separating them. The germline V gene has CDR1 GTSNPN and CDR2 SVGIG (reference sequence). The CDR3 DNA follows: TGTGCCTGGAGCCGATTGACAGGGAGGCACGAGCAGTACTTC. It encodes CAWSRLTGRHEQYF.

J is TRBJ2-5 and V is TRBV14, with D uncertain. The CDR3 sequence is 13 residues long. V lost 4 bases and J lost 7, with 13 bases in between. Germline CDR1 is SGHDN and CDR2 is FVKESK. The CDR3 nucleotides read TGTGCCAGCAGCCCGACGCAATTGCGGACCCAGTACTTC. It specifies CASSPTQLRTQYF.

V gene TRBV2 combines with J gene TRBJ2-7; D not certain. Germline V CDR1 and CDR2: SNHLY, FYNNEI. The CDR3 contains 14 residues. V was pared by 8 bases and J by 0 bases, with 14 bases between. The CDR3 region is CASLTADSSYEQYF. The CDR3 DNA is TGTGCCAGCCTGACGGCAGATAGCTCCTACGAGCAGTACTTC.

The chain employs TRBV9 and TRBJ1-2, with 7 nucleotides matching TRBD1. Germline V gene data show CDR1 as SGDLS and CDR2 as YYNGEE. This CDR3 comprises 16 residues. The V segment lost 3 bases and the J segment 6 bases; nucleotides outside the gene matches: 14. The CDR3 region is CASSGRDSKFLDGYTF. In nucleotides, the CDR3 is TGTGCCAGCAGCGGCCGGGACAGCAAGTTCCTAGATGGCTACACCTTC.

This sequence joins TRBV5-4 and TRBJ1-1; possibly TRBD1 for D (6 bases). This CDR3 is built from 15 residues. Germline-derived CDR1 and CDR2 are SGHNT and YYREEE (reference sequence). The germline V and J ends were trimmed by 1 base and 0 bases, with 10 bases remaining between them. CDR3 nucleotides: TGTGCCAGCAGCTTGTCAGGGGTTATGAACACTGAAGCTTTCTTT. Its protein product is CASSLSGVMNTEAFF.

The rearrangement links TRBV30 to TRBJ1-3; D is perhaps TRBD1 (6 bases). Germline lookup yields CDR1 GTSNPN and CDR2 SVGIG (reference sequence). The CDR3 loop spans 13 amino acids. V lost 7 bases to trimming and J lost 1 base, with 11 bases between them. This CDR3 reads CASIQGSGNTIYF. CDR3 DNA sequence: TGTGCCTCGATACAGGGTTCTGGAAACACCATATATTTT.

The chain recombines TRBV11-3 with TRBJ2-3; D ambiguous. The ends were cut back, 7 bases at V and 2 bases at J, with 25 bases in the middle. The V gene's germline CDR1 is SGHNT and CDR2 YENEEA. The CDR3 is made up of 18 amino acids. CDR3 coding DNA: TGTGCCAGCACCCAAACGATAATAAGGTGGCAGGACACAGATACGCAGTATTTT. Translated, it gives CASTQTIIRWQDTDTQYF.

This clone was found a few times. The gene calls are TRBV6-1 and TRBJ2-7; no clear D gene. Germline CDR1 is MNHNS and CDR2 is SASEGT. The CDR3 has 17 amino acids. V lost 3 bases to trimming and J lost 0 bases, with 18 bases between them. The CDR3: CASSDNPLDWSSYEQYF. DNA for the CDR3: TGTGCCAGCAGTGACAACCCCCTAGACTGGAGCTCCTACGAGCAGTACTTC.

This chain links TRBV7-3 with TRBJ2-1; the match to TRBD2 covers 10 bases. The V segment lost 2 bases and the J segment 8 bases; nucleotides outside the gene matches: 12. CDR3 length equals 17 residues. The germline V gene has CDR1 SGHTA and CDR2 FQGTGA. CDR3 DNA: TGTGCCAGCAGCTTACTAGCTAGCGGGAGTAATAACTATGAGCAGTTCTTC. Its protein product is CASSLLASGSNNYEQFF.

The chain combines TRBV11-3 with TRBJ2-3; D call uncertain. CDR3 size: 14 residues. CDR1 and CDR2 (germline): SGHNT, YENEEA. Trimming cost V 4 bases and J 1 base, with 9 bases left between them. DNA of the CDR3: TGTGCCAGCAGCTCCCGAGGCGGCACAGATACGCAGTATTTT. Translation: CASSSRGGTDTQYF.

The DNA of the CDR3 is TGTGCCAGCCAGGACGTATTCTTCGGGGAGCAGTACTTC. It codes for CASQDVFFGEQYF. V gene TRBV6-5 combines with J gene TRBJ2-7; D is undetermined. The ends were cut back, 8 bases at V and 7 bases at J, with 18 bases in the middle. The CDR3 extends over 13 amino acids. The germline V gene encodes CDR1 MNHEY and CDR2 SVGAGI.

The V and J genes are TRBV7-3 and TRBJ2-1; no definite D call. CDR1 SGHTA and CDR2 FQGTGA come from the germline V gene. The CDR3 sequence is 14 residues long. V was shortened by 2 bases and J by 6 bases, with 11 bases between the two germline ends. The CDR3 region is CASSLVGEVNEQFF. CDR3 bases: TGTGCCAGCAGCTTAGTAGGAGAGGTCAATGAGCAGTTCTTC.

This clone was recorded only once. The chain employs TRBV7-2 and TRBJ1-2; D gene ambiguous. Germline-derived CDR1 and CDR2 are SGHTA and FQGNSA. V shed 5 bases and J shed 6 bases, with 10 bases lying between them. This CDR3 has 12 residues. CDR3 nucleotides: TGTGCCAGCAGCCCCGGGTTGGATGGCTACACCTTC. Translated: CASSPGLDGYTF.

The CDR3 spells CASSVPRDSDGYTF. CDR3 nucleotides: TGTGCCAGTAGTGTTCCCCGGGACAGTGATGGCTACACCTTC. The genes are TRBV19 and TRBJ1-2; 7 nucleotides align to TRBD1. Germline trimming cut 5 bases from V and 6 bases from J; bases unmatched to any gene: 9. The CDR3 loop spans 14 amino acids. Per germline, CDR1 LNHDA and CDR2 SQIVND (reference sequence). The whole variable domain, filled in from reference TRBV19 and TRBJ1-2, reads DGGITQSPKYLFRKEGQNVTLSCEQNLNHDAMYWYRQDPGQGLRLIYYSQIVNDFQKGDIAEGYSVSREKKESFPLTVTSAQKNPTAFYLCASSVPRDSDGYTFGSGTRLTVV.

The chain links TRBV11-3 to TRBJ2-2; 7 nucleotides agree with TRBD2. Trimming cost V 3 bases and J 2 bases; bases outside gene matches: 6. This CDR3 spans 16 amino acids. The germline V gene has CDR1 SGHNT and CDR2 YENEEA. CDR3 protein: CASSFGRQANTGELFF. CDR3 coding DNA: TGTGCCAGCAGCTTCGGGAGGCAGGCAAACACCGGGGAGCTGTTTTTT.